This entry features one T cell receptor (beta chain) sequence. Its antigen is not known. Libraries were prepared by immunoSEQ multiplex PCR; TCRdb keeps only in-frame clonotypes and omits some of them. The sample shows some 170,000 clones, about 87% of them seen only once. This CDR3 is built from 16 residues. V was clipped by 3 bases and J by 12 bases; unmatched bases: 15. From germline, CDR1 is SGDLS and CDR2 YYNGEE. These data come from a study of T cell responses to AZD1222 COVID-19 vaccine. Study-level results: In all cases, repertoires were sampled only after the peak T cell response. In a largely white British group with more females than males, clonal diversity was possibly underestimated.

This sequence was found in an adult who received the MenACWY meningococcal vaccine as a control. The V call is TRBV9, the J call TRBJ2-1; 10 positions match TRBD2. Sample: peripheral blood, taken 28 days after the second dose of the MenACWY control vaccine. This CDR3 is CASSAFGTSENNRQFF. The CDR3 bases are TGTGCCAGCAGCGCCTTTGGGACTAGCGAGAACAACCGGCAGTTCTTC.